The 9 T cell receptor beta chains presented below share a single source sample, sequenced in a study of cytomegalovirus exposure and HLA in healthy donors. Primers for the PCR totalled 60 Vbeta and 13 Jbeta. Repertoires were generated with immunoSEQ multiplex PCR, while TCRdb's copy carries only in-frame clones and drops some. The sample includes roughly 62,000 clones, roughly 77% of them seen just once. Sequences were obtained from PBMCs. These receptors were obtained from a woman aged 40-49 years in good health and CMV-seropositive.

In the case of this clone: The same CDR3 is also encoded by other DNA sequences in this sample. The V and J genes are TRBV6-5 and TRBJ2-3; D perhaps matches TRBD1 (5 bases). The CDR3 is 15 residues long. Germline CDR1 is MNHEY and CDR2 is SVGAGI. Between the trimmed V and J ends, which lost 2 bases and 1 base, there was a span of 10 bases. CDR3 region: CASSYSRGGTDTQYF. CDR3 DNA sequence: TGTGCCAGCAGTTACAGTAGGGGCGGCACAGATACGCAGTATTTT.

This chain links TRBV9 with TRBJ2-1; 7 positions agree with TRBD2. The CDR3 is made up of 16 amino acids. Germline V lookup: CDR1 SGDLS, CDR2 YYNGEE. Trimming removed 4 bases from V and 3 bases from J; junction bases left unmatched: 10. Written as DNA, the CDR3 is TGTGCCAGCAGCCCGCGTAAGAGCGGGGACTACAATGAGCAGTTCTTC. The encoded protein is CASSPRKSGDYNEQFF.

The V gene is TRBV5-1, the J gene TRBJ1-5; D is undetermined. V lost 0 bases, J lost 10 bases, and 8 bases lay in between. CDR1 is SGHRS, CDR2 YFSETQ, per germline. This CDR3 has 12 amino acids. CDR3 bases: TGCGCCAGCAGCTTGGCACGGGAACCCCAGCATTTT. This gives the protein CASSLAREPQHF.

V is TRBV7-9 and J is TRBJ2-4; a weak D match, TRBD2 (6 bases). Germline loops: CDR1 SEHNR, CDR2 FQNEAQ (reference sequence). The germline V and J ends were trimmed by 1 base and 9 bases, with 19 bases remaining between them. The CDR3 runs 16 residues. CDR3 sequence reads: CASSLVFGWEVAIQYF. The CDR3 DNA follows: TGTGCCAGCAGCTTAGTTTTCGGGTGGGAGGTGGCCATTCAGTACTTC.

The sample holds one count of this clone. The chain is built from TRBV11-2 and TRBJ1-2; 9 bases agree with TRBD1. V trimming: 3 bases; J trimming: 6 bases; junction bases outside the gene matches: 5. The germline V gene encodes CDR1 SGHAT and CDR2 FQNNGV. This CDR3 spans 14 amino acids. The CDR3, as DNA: TGTGCCAGCAGCTTGACAGGGGGTCTCAATGGCTACACCTTC. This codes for CASSLTGGLNGYTF.

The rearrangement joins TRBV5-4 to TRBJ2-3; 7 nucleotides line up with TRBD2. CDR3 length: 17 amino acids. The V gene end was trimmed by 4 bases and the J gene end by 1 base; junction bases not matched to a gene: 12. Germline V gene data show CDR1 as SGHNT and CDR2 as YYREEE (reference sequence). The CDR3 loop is CASSPPGGLRGTDTQYF. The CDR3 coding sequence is TGTGCCAGCAGCCCCCCCGGGGGGTTACGCGGCACAGATACGCAGTATTTT. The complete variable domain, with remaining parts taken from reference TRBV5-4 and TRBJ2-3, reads ETGVTQSPTHLIKTRGQQVTLRCSSQSGHNTVSWYQQALGQGPQFIFQYYREEENGRGNFPPRFSGLQFPNYSSELNVNALELDDSALYLCASSPPGGLRGTDTQYFGPGTRLTVL.

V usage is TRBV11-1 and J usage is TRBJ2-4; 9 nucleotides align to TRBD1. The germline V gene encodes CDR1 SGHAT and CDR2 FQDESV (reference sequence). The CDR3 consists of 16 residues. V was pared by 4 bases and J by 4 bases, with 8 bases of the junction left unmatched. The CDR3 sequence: CASSSWDRVEKNIQYF. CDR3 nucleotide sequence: TGTGCCAGCAGCTCTTGGGACAGGGTTGAAAAAAACATTCAGTACTTC.

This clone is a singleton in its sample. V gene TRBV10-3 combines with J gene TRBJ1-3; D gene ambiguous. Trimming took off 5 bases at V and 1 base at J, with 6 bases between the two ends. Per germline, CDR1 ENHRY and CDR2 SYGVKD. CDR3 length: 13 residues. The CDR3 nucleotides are TGTGCCATCAGTCAAGCTTCTGGAAACACCATATATTTT. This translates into CAISQASGNTIYF.

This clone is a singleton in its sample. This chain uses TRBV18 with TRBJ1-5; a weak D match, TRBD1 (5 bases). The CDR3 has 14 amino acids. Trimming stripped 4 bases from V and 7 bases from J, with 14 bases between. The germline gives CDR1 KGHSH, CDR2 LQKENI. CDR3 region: CASSRGSDRQPQHF. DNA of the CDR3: TGTGCCAGCTCACGGGGCTCGGATAGACAGCCCCAGCATTTT.